This T cell receptor beta chain was captured by sequencing in a study of control samples from healthy donors and cancer patients (dated by TCRdb to 2020 to 2022). Remarks on this clone: The antigen it recognizes is unknown. No clone much larger than this one lies a single base away; base qualities are absent.

Trimming accounts for 6 bases at V and 5 bases at J, while the number of junction bases matched to no gene is 18. As encoded in the germline V gene (reference sequence), CDR1 is LNHDA while CDR2 is SQIVND. The CDR3 contains 19 residues, cysteine and phenylalanine counted. Only CDR3 DNA remains: 57 bases, in frame from the first base. Libraries came from the immunoSEQ multiplex PCR assay. The clones in this table, taken by TCRdb from immuneACCESS, are in-frame only. Not every clone is retained; where verified, under half of the shortfall comes from an unresolved V gene, and the cause of the rest is unknown. In all, the sample holds some 160,000 clones, and more than 85% of those were seen once. Approximately 0.7% of the sample lies in the top ten.

This sequence uses TRBV19 and TRBJ2-1, and TRBD2 aligns with 11 junction nucleotides. Sequenced sample: blood. The sequence derives from a woman in her thirties in good health. The CDR3 region reads CASSGAGLAENRIHNEQFF. DNA sequence: TGTGCCAGTAGCGGAGCGGGACTAGCGGAGAACCGTATCCACAATGAGCAGTTCTTC.